In its sample, the clone carrying this TCR beta chain was seen once. The data were produced by immunoSEQ multiplex PCR, yet TCRdb's version contains in-frame clones alone and is incomplete. The top ten hold under 6.5% of the sample, which has about 63,000 clones, around 90% seen once. The data derive from a study of technical replicates of blood from a few donors. The CDR3 totals 15 residues. Germline assignment: CDR1 SGHRS and CDR2 YFSETQ. Trimming took 2 bases from V and 5 from J, leaving 16 bases between them. This sequence joins TRBV5-1 and TRBJ1-1, with a tentative D call TRBD1 (6 bases). The receptor comes from a human donor in good health. Some clones in this sample may be carry-over from other donors' samples. Sample: PBMCs. CDR3 coding DNA: TGCGCCAGCAGCTTTCAGGGGCAAAGAGGTACTGAAGCTTTCTTT. Translating it yields CASSFQGQRGTEAFF.